The T cell receptor (beta chain) under discussion was sequenced for a study of blood T cell repertoires in COVID-19. Turning to the study itself: Collection of acute and convalescent COVID-19 samples took place in the United States, Italy and Spain. T cells, B-cell-depleted T cells, or PBMCs provided the cDNA or gDNA that served as material.

The CDR3 has 16 amino acids. Per the germline V gene, CDR1 is SGHKS and CDR2 is YYEKEE (reference sequence). The trim removed 4 bases at V and 0 bases at J, leaving 5 bases unmatched. Original methodology: Amplification with reference gene primers provided the estimates of nucleated cell counts. Assay: immunoSEQ multiplex PCR; the TCRdb copy retains only in-frame clones and omits some. V, J and clone size are those of that table, while D and trimming were read from the DNA. The table records about 230,000 clones, around 83% of them present only once. The clonotype comes from a man aged 80 or over with acute or convalescent COVID-19. The rearrangement joins TRBV5-5 to TRBJ2-5; 11 bases match TRBD2. Input material: peripheral blood. CDR3 DNA sequence: TGTGCCAGCAGCAAAACTAGCGGGGGCCACCAAGAGACCCAGTACTTC. Amino acid sequence: CASSKTSGGHQETQYF.